This TCR beta chain stems from a study of T cell clonotyping in hematopoietic cell transplantation. Whole-study results and caveats: Without cell sorting, CD4 versus CD8 contributions remain unresolved.

Libraries were prepared by immunoSEQ multiplex PCR; TCRdb keeps only in-frame clonotypes and omits some of them. Of thousands of clones detected, 85% to 90% appear once; the ten largest clones hold more than 4%. This CDR3 is 13 amino acids long. Germline assignment: CDR1 SGHVS and CDR2 FNYEAQ. Trimming removed 0 bases at V and 7 bases at J, with 4 bases between. Regarding this clone: Its antigen is still unknown.

The V gene is TRBV7-6, the J gene TRBJ1-6; D is unresolved. Sequences were derived from peripheral blood mononuclear cells, sampled at the time of graft-versus-host disease after allogeneic stem cell transplant. This clonotype was obtained from a male patient over 55 who had an allogeneic stem cell transplant from a related donor, so the T cells may come from the graft donor. Some clones in this sample may be carry-over from other donors' samples. CDR3 residues: CASSLAENSPLHF. CDR3 DNA: TGTGCCAGCAGCTTAGCCGAGAATTCACCCCTCCACTTT. Variable domain in full (rest from reference TRBV7-6 and TRBJ1-6): GAGVSQSPRYKVTKRGQDVALRCDPISGHVSLYWYRQALGQGPEFLTYFNYEAQQDKSGLPNDRFSAERPEGSISTLTIQRTEQRDSAMYRCASSLAENSPLHFGNGTRLTVT.